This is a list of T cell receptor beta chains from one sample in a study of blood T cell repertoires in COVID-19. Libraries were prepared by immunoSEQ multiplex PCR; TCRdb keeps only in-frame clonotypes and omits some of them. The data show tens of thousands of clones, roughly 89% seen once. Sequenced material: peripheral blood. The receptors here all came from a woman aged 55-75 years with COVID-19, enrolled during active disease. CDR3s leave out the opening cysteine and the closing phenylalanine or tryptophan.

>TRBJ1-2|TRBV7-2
ASSLDGGASSYGYT
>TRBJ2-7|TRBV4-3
ASSHTGGGHTYEQY
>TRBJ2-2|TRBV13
ASSLETGELF
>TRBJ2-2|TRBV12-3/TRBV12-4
ASSALRSGELF
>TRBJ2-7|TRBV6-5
ASSYSIGGAYEQY
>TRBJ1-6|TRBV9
ASSVLSENSPLH
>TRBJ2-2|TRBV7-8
ASSRRGGPGELF
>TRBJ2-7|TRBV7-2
ASSFPSGGSPGDRDEQY
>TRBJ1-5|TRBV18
ASSPRRGRELNQPQH
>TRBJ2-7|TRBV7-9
ASSQKDRDEQY
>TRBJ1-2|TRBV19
ASSGPRSGNYGYT
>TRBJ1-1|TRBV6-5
ASSYSDRMITEAF
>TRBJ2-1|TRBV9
ASSPRPTVTPNEQF
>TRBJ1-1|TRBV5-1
ASSSTRTNTEAF
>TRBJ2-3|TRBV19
ASISGGVGDTQY
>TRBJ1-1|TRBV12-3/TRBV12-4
ASSLWQNTEAF
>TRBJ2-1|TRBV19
ASSIYATSGGLSYNEQF
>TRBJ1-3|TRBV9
ASSVASGAGNTIY
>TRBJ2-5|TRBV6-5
ASSRRQGGLETQY
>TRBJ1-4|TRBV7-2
ASRQQGGSLEKLF
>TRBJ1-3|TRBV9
ASSAFTGAGNTIY
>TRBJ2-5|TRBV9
ASSVATGWETQY
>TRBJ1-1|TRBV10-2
ASSGQGGGTEAF
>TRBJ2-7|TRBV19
ASSAQVSSYEQY
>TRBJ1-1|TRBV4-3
ASSHDRELNTEAF
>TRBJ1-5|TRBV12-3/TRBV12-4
ASSFSSGQPQH
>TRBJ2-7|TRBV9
ASSVDPGRDEQY
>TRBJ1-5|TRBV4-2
ASSQDGRGGNQPQH
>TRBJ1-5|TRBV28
ASSSPGIGNQPQH
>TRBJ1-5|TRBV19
ASSIGDRGGQPQH
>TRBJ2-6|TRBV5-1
ASSLRGGGAAGANVLT
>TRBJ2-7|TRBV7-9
ASSLGIAQEDYEQY
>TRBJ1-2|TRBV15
ATSAGQGYGYT
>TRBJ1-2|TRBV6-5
ASSSGQGFYGYT
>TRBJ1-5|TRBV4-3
ASSQYVQGNQPQH
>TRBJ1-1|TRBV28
ASSLVYNPDFPNTEAF
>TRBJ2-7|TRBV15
ATSRDRGSYEQY
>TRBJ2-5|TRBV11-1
ASSPTEETQY
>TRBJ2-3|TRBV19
ASSTRRPGGTDTQY
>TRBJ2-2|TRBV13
ASSFGASGAITGELF
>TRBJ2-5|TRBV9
ASSGLAGGPPGTQY
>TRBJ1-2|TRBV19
ASTPGRQGDYGYT
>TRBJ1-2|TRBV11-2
ASSADRNYGYT
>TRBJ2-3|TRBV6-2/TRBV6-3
ASSYVAGGADTQY
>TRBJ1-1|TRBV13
ASSYQRLTPNTEAF
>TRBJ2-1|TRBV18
ASSSTREAGGPPQNNEQF
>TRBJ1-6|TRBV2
AREDSPNSPLH
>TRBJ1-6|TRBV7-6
ASSSLGQGDSPLH
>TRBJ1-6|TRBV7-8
ASSSWTGVGSPLH
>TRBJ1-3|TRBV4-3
ASSPPLGPAGNTIY